What follows is one TCR beta chain and its context. This PCR relied on a set of 60 Vbeta primers and 13 Jbeta primers. Profiling relied on immunoSEQ multiplex PCR, and the TCRdb table lists in-frame clones only, not all of them. Of around 80,000 clones detected, 78% appear once; the ten largest clones hold less than 2%. This specimen comes from a study of cytomegalovirus exposure and HLA in healthy donors. The germline gives CDR1 SEHNR, CDR2 FQNEAQ (reference sequence). The CDR3 has 13 amino acids. Sequencing used PBMCs. V gene TRBV7-9 combines with J gene TRBJ2-5; 7 bases are a match to TRBD2. The J call is uncertain, as TRBJ2-7 better fits the DNA end. This receptor was obtained from a man in his forties in good health and CMV-seronegative. The DNA of the CDR3 is TGTGCCAGCAGCCTCAGGGACTACTACGAGCAGTACTTC. This translates into CASSLRDYYEQYF.